Shown below are 7 T cell receptor beta chains from a single sample sequenced in a study of blood T cell repertoires in COVID-19. TCRdb's table, derived via immunoSEQ multiplex PCR, lists solely in-frame clones and lacks some. The sample has 130,000 to 150,000 clones; around nine tenths are singletons. Sequenced material: peripheral blood. The receptors were gathered from a woman aged 40 to 55 with acute or convalescent COVID-19.

The genes are TRBV7-2 and TRBJ1-1, with D perhaps TRBD1 (5 bases). This CDR3 is 15 amino acids long. Germline V gene data show CDR1 as SGHTA and CDR2 as FQGNSA. V was trimmed by 1 base and J by 4 bases, leaving 13 bases between them. CDR3 residues: CASSLVRGLSTEAFF. The CDR3 DNA follows: TGTGCCAGCAGCTTAGTACGGGGGTTGAGCACTGAAGCTTTCTTT.

This chain links TRBV27 with TRBJ1-2, with a weak D call TRBD1 (5 bases). Germline V gives CDR1 MNHEY, CDR2 SMNVEV (reference sequence). The CDR3 covers 15 residues. Trimming stripped 5 bases from V and 4 bases from J, with 17 bases between. The CDR3 reads CASSIGQPGPYGYTF. CDR3 DNA: TGTGCCAGCAGTATTGGACAACCAGGACCCTATGGCTACACCTTC.

The chain employs TRBV9 and TRBJ1-1; 7 bases map to TRBD1. This CDR3 contains 14 residues. CDR1 is SGDLS, CDR2 YYNGEE, per germline. J lost 11 bases, V lost 4 bases, and 14 bases had no gene match. CDR3 in amino acids: CASSPLDRALLAFF. The CDR3, as DNA: TGTGCCAGCAGCCCCCTAGACAGGGCGTTGTTGGCTTTCTTT.

The J gene is TRBJ1-2, the V gene TRBV10-3, with D unresolved. This CDR3 spans 13 amino acids. The germline V gene has CDR1 ENHRY and CDR2 SYGVKD. V lost 3 bases, J lost 4 bases, and 9 bases lay in between. This CDR3 is CAISDGEGYGYTF. DNA of the CDR3: TGTGCCATCAGTGACGGAGAGGGCTATGGCTACACCTTC.

V and J are TRBV4-3 and TRBJ1-5; D is possibly TRBD1 (5 bases). CDR1 and CDR2 from the germline V gene are LGHNA and YSLEER. CDR3 length: 14 amino acids. V lost 6 bases, J lost 4 bases, and 13 bases lay in between. The DNA for the CDR3 is TGCGCCAGCAGACGGGGGAGGGGTAATCAGCCCCAGCATTTT. This gives the protein CASRRGRGNQPQHF.

The chain joins TRBV6-5 to TRBJ1-6; D not certain. Between the trimmed V and J ends, which lost 2 bases and 8 bases, there was a span of 7 bases. The germline CDR1 and CDR2 sequences are MNHEY and SVGAGI. The CDR3 sequence is 13 residues long. The CDR3 sequence: CASSYPEDSPLHF. The CDR3 nucleotides read TGTGCCAGCAGTTACCCGGAGGATTCACCCCTCCACTTT.

This sequence joins TRBV11-1 and TRBJ2-5; possibly TRBD2 for D (5 bases). There are 14 residues in the CDR3. Per germline, CDR1 SGHAT and CDR2 FQDESV (reference sequence). V lost 4 bases, J lost 5 bases, and 14 bases lay in between. CDR3 residues: CASSSPPGSETQYF. Written as DNA, the CDR3 is TGTGCCAGCAGCTCCCCTCCGGGATCGGAGACCCAGTACTTC.